The sequence of this T cell receptor beta chain was determined in a study of cytomegalovirus exposure and HLA in healthy donors. CDR3 size: 14 residues. The germline CDR1 and CDR2 sequences are MDHEN and SYDVKM. Losses at the gene ends were 6 bases for V and 9 bases for J; bases not matched to a gene: 6. PCR used 60 Vbeta primers and 13 Jbeta primers. Assay: immunoSEQ multiplex PCR; the TCRdb copy retains only in-frame clones and omits some. This sample carries some 100,000 clones, around 79% of them seen once, and the ten largest clones take around 4.3%. The sequenced material came from PBMCs. The sequence was collected from a woman aged 40 to 50 in good health and CMV-seropositive. The rearrangement joins TRBV28 to TRBJ1-3, with TRBD1 identical over 12 bases. The CDR3 reads CASRGTGGVGTIYF. For the CDR3, the DNA is TGTGCCAGCAGGGGGACAGGGGGCGTTGGCACCATATATTTT.